This T cell receptor beta chain was documented in a study of CXCR3-negative and CXCR3-positive naive CD8 T cells. Germline V CDR1 and CDR2: SGHRS, YFSETQ. This CDR3 spans 14 amino acids. The libraries of TRB cDNA were constructed through 5' RACE using UMI labels. TCRdb re-called the 5' RACE reads; every CDR3 protein appears as one record, without DNA. This sample's clone table lists some 150,000 distinct CDR3 sequences. For this clonotype: No antigen is known for it.

Findings and caveats of the study: A higher hydrophobicity marked the TRB CDR3s of CXCR3-positive naive cells versus CXCR3-negative naive cells.

This rearrangement joins TRBV5-1 to TRBJ2-7; TCRdb returns TRBD2, unconfirmable since there is no DNA. The specimen sequenced was naive CXCR3+ CD8+ T cells from blood. This sample's subset: CD45RO-CCR7+CD27+CD95- naive CD8+ T cells expressing CXCR3 (TNR3+). The clonotype was recovered from a human donor in good health. Some clones in this sample may be carry-over from other donors' samples. The CDR3 reads CASSSASGSYEQYF. Complete variable domain (other parts from reference TRBV5-1 and TRBJ2-7): KAGVTQTPRYLIKTRGQQVTLSCSPISGHRSVSWYQQTPGQGLQFLFEYFSETQRNKGNFPGRFSGRQFSNSRSEMNVSTLELGDSALYLCASSSASGSYEQYFGPGTRLTVT.